This TCR beta chain was profiled in a study of blood T cell repertoires in COVID-19. TCRdb's copy holds only in-frame clones and misses some; the assay was immunoSEQ multiplex PCR. The sample shows approximately 480,000 clones, roughly nine tenths of them seen only once. The receptor's source is a man aged 18 to 29 with COVID-19, enrolled during active disease. The sample was peripheral blood.

In nucleotides, the CDR3 is TGTGCCAGCAGTTCCCGACAGGCGAAGAACACTGAAGCTTTCTTT. It is translated as CASSSRQAKNTEAFF. This chain connects TRBV6-5 to TRBJ1-1; tentatively, D is TRBD1 (6 bases). The CDR3 length is 15 residues. Germline-derived CDR1 and CDR2 are MNHEY and SVGAGI. V was shortened by 4 bases and J by 1 base, with 13 bases between the two germline ends.